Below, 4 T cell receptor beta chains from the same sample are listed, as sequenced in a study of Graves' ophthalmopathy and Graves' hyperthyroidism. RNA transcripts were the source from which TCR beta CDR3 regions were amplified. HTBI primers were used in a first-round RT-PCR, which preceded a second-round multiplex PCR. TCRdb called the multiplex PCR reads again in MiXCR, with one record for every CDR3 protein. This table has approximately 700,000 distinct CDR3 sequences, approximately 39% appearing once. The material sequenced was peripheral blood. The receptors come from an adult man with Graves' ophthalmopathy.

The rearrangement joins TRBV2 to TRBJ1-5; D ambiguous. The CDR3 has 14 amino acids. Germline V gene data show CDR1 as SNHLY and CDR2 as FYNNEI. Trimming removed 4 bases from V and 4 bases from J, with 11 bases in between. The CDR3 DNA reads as TGTGCCAGCAGTGCTAGGGCCAGTAATCAGCCCCAGCATTTT. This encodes CASSARASNQPQHF.

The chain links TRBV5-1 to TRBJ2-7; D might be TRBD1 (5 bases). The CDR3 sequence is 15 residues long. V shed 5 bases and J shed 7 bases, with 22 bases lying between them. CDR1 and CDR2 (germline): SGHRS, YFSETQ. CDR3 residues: CASRRAGLNTGEQYF. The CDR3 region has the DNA TGCGCCAGCAGACGGGCAGGGTTGAACACCGGGGAGCAGTACTTC.

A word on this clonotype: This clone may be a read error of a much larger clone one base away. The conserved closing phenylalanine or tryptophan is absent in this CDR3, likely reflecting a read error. The CDR3 region has the DNA TGTGCCACCAGTAAGACTTCCGGGACTCCAAATCCTGGTGAGACCCAGTACCTC. It encodes CATSKTSGTPNPGETQYL. The chain couples TRBV15 to TRBJ2-5; tentative D call: TRBD2 (6 bases). Germline V gene data show CDR1 as LNHNV and CDR2 as YYDKDF (reference sequence). There are 18 residues in the CDR3. Between the trimmed V and J ends, which lost 6 bases and 5 bases, there was a span of 28 bases.

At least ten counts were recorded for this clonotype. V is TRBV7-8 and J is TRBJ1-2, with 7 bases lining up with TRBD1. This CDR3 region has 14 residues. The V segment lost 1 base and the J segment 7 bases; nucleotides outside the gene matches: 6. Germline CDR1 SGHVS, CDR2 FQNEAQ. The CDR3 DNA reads TGTGCCAGCAGCTTAGATACAGGGGTGTCTGGCTACACCTTC. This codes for CASSLDTGVSGYTF.